These T cell receptor beta chains were read from a single sample in a study of cytomegalovirus exposure and HLA in healthy donors. Only in-frame clones appear in the TCRdb table, and some are missing; sequencing was by immunoSEQ multiplex PCR. The data show 90,000 to 100,000 clones, roughly 77% seen once. The material sequenced was PBMCs. The receptors come from a man aged 40-49 years in good health and CMV-seronegative. CDR3s include the opening cysteine and the closing phenylalanine or tryptophan. A D gene is named only where the DNA matches it firmly. Rows give clone size only sometimes, using once, few, many, or a class for an expanded clone.

D gene	J gene	clone size	V gene	CDR3 protein	CDR3 DNA
.	TRBJ1-1	.	TRBV12-5	CASGWGQTGNTEAFF	TGTGCTAGTGGTTGGGGCCAGACAGGGAACACTGAAGCTTTCTTT
.	TRBJ1-3	.	TRBV5-1	CASSPDISRPSGNTIYF	TGCGCCAGCAGCCCCGACATTTCCCGGCCCTCTGGAAACACCATATATTTT
.	TRBJ2-2	once	TRBV28	CASSFRLPTGELFF	TGTGCCAGCAGTTTCAGGCTTCCCACCGGGGAGCTGTTTTTT
TRBD2	TRBJ2-5	.	TRBV5-1	CASSPGGGEETQYF	TGCGCCAGCAGCCCGGGAGGCGGAGAAGAGACCCAGTACTTC
TRBD1	TRBJ1-5	few	TRBV7-9	CASSLVTGEWGQPQHF	TGTGCCAGCAGCTTAGTAACAGGGGAATGGGGTCAGCCCCAGCATTTT
.	TRBJ2-7	.	TRBV6-1	CASRGQSYEQYF	TGTGCCAGCAGAGGACAGTCCTACGAGCAGTACTTC
.	TRBJ1-3	.	TRBV6-1	CASSEVPVGGRNTIYF	TGTGCCAGCAGTGAAGTTCCAGTCGGCGGCCGAAACACCATATATTTT
.	TRBJ2-3	.	TRBV9	CASSDDWGTTDTQYF	TGTGCCAGCAGCGACGATTGGGGCACCACAGATACGCAGTATTTT
TRBD1	TRBJ1-1	.	TRBV5-1	CASSRDRVTEAFF	TGCGCCAGCAGCCGCGACAGGGTCACTGAAGCTTTCTTT
.	TRBJ1-4	.	TRBV4-1	CASSPREGGEKLFF	TGCGCCAGCAGCCCCCGGGAGGGCGGTGAAAAACTGTTTTTT
TRBD1	TRBJ1-5	.	TRBV6-1	CAIRQGFRQPQHF	TGTGCCATCCGACAGGGGTTTCGTCAGCCCCAGCATTTT
.	TRBJ1-6	.	TRBV10-2	CASSVRLDNSPLHF	TGCGCCAGCAGTGTGCGACTCGATAATTCACCCCTCCACTTT
.	TRBJ2-2	.	TRBV6-1	CASSHTAGRNGELFF	TGTGCCAGCAGCCATACGGCGGGGCGCAACGGGGAGCTGTTTTTT
TRBD2	TRBJ2-3	.	TRBV2	CASSERTSGGKQYF	TGTGCCAGCAGTGAAAGGACTAGCGGGGGGAAGCAGTATTTT
.	TRBJ2-7	.	TRBV12-5	CASGRDYEQYF	TGTGCTAGTGGTCGAGACTACGAGCAGTACTTC
TRBD1	TRBJ1-2	once	TRBV25-1	CASTPRTGGFGYTF	TGTGCCAGCACCCCAAGGACAGGGGGCTTTGGCTACACCTTC
TRBD1	TRBJ2-7	.	TRBV7-2	CASSFGQAYEQYF	TGTGCCAGCAGCTTCGGACAGGCCTACGAGCAGTACTTC
.	TRBJ1-2	.	TRBV5-1	CASSFDTQQGGYTF	TGCGCCAGCAGCTTTGACACTCAGCAGGGTGGCTACACCTTC
.	TRBJ2-4	.	TRBV7-3	CASSSTGSPGDIQYF	TGTGCCAGCAGCTCCACAGGCTCTCCTGGGGACATTCAGTACTTC
TRBD2	TRBJ2-5	.	TRBV7-9	CASRRSGGGQETQYF	TGTGCCAGCAGACGTAGCGGGGGGGGTCAAGAGACCCAGTACTTC
.	TRBJ2-7	.	TRBV9	CASSPYPSSYEQYF	TGTGCCAGCAGCCCCTATCCGAGCTCCTACGAGCAGTACTTC
TRBD1	TRBJ1-6	.	TRBV2	CASRQPPGQGTGSPLHF	TGTGCCAGCAGACAACCTCCGGGACAGGGTACGGGTTCACCCCTCCACTTT
TRBD1	TRBJ1-1	.	TRBV7-8	CASSSTGTVNTEAFF	TGTGCCAGCAGCTCGACAGGGACAGTGAACACTGAAGCTTTCTTT
.	TRBJ1-1	.	TRBV27	CASSSSGNTEAFF	TGTGCCAGCAGTTCATCCGGGAACACTGAAGCTTTCTTT
.	TRBJ2-7	few	TRBV10-3	CALQSGGQDEQYF	TGTGCCTTGCAATCCGGGGGGCAGGACGAGCAGTACTTC
.	TRBJ1-1	.	TRBV18	CASSPDIPQVAFF	TGTGCCAGCTCACCGGACATTCCCCAGGTGGCTTTCTTT
.	TRBJ1-5	few	TRBV4-1	CASSQEARQYNQPQHF	TGCGCCAGCAGCCAAGAGGCCCGACAGTACAATCAGCCCCAGCATTTT
TRBD2	TRBJ2-5	.	TRBV6-1	CASSEYTSGGQETQYF	TGTGCCAGCAGTGAATACACTAGCGGGGGACAAGAGACCCAGTACTTC
TRBD1	TRBJ1-2	.	TRBV5-5	CASRNDGTGRTGYTF	TGTGCCAGCAGGAACGACGGGACAGGACGAACTGGCTACACCTTC
.	TRBJ1-4	.	TRBV21-1	CASSKKTGTGKHKFATNEKLFF	TGTGCCAGCAGCAAGAAAACCGGGACAGGGAAGCATAAGTTTGCAACTAATGAAAAACTGTTTTTT
.	TRBJ2-5	.	TRBV4-2	CASSPSGETQYF	TGTGCCAGCAGCCCCTCCGGGGAGACCCAGTACTTC
TRBD1	TRBJ1-2	.	TRBV7-9	CASSPGTDFYGYTF	TGTGCCAGCAGCCCCGGGACAGATTTCTATGGCTACACCTTC
TRBD2	TRBJ2-3	.	TRBV10-1	CASSSGGNTDTQYF	TGCGCCAGCAGTAGCGGGGGTAACACAGATACGCAGTATTTT
.	TRBJ1-4	.	TRBV19	CASSLVGAREKKLFF	TGTGCCAGTAGTCTGGTGGGGGCGCGGGAGAAGAAACTGTTTTTT
.	TRBJ1-1	once	TRBV13	CASIVSGEATEAFF	TGTGCCAGCATCGTCTCGGGGGAGGCCACTGAAGCTTTCTTT
TRBD1	TRBJ2-1	once	TRBV5-1	CASSLGQGAYNEQFF	TGCGCCAGCAGCTTAGGACAGGGAGCCTACAATGAGCAGTTCTTC
TRBD1	TRBJ1-5	.	TRBV10-3	CAISESGGGQPQHF	TGTGCCATCAGTGAATCAGGGGGCGGGCAGCCCCAGCATTTT
.	TRBJ2-5	.	TRBV7-2	CASSPMGTQETQYF	TGTGCCAGCAGCCCAATGGGCACTCAAGAGACCCAGTACTTC
.	TRBJ2-1	.	TRBV2	CASSGLLGHEQFF	TGTGCCAGCAGTGGATTACTAGGGCATGAGCAGTTCTTC
TRBD1	TRBJ1-2	once	TRBV4-1	CASSPGPGGFGYTF	TGCGCCAGCAGCCCCGGCCCAGGGGGATTCGGCTACACCTTC
.	TRBJ2-3	.	TRBV7-2	CASSGGLTDTQYF	TGTGCCAGCAGCGGAGGGCTCACAGATACGCAGTATTTT
TRBD1	TRBJ1-2	.	TRBV27	CASRTQGVHGYTF	TGTGCCAGCAGAACACAGGGGGTCCATGGCTACACCTTC
.	TRBJ1-2	.	TRBV29-1	CSVDTGLGNYGYTF	TGCAGCGTTGATACAGGTTTGGGTAACTATGGCTACACCTTC
.	TRBJ1-3	.	TRBV28	CASSPTGLSGNTIYF	TGTGCCAGCAGTCCCACTGGGCTTTCTGGAAACACCATATATTTT
.	TRBJ1-4	once	TRBV2	CASSERWGGNEKLFF	TGTGCCAGCAGTGAACGATGGGGGGGTAATGAAAAACTGTTTTTT
TRBD1	TRBJ1-2	.	TRBV5-5	CASSLEGAGDGYTF	TGTGCCAGCAGCTTGGAGGGGGCAGGCGATGGCTACACCTTC
.	TRBJ2-3	.	TRBV2	CASSYDRTASTDTQYF	TGTGCCAGCAGCTACGACAGAACAGCTAGCACAGATACGCAGTATTTT